This T cell receptor beta chain was captured by sequencing in a study of blood T cell repertoires in COVID-19. Original methodology: The assay estimated nucleated cells by amplifying reference gene primers. TCRdb's table, derived via immunoSEQ multiplex PCR, lists solely in-frame clones and lacks some. The D gene and trimming were derived from the DNA, and the V and J assignments and clone size from that table. The repertoire consists of about 120,000 clones, with 75% to 85% occurring once and the leading ten covering roughly 8.2%. This CDR3 region has 13 residues. CDR1 is MDHEN, CDR2 SYDVKM, per germline. Trimming removed 8 bases from V and 1 base from J; junction bases left unmatched: 3.

The receptor was derived from a man in his sixties or seventies with acute or convalescent COVID-19. V gene TRBV28 combines with J gene TRBJ1-1; 8 bases are shared with TRBD1. Sequencing was done on a sample of peripheral blood. CDR3 sequence reads: CASYRGWNTEAFF. CDR3 in DNA: TGTGCCAGCTACAGGGGGTGGAACACTGAAGCTTTCTTT.